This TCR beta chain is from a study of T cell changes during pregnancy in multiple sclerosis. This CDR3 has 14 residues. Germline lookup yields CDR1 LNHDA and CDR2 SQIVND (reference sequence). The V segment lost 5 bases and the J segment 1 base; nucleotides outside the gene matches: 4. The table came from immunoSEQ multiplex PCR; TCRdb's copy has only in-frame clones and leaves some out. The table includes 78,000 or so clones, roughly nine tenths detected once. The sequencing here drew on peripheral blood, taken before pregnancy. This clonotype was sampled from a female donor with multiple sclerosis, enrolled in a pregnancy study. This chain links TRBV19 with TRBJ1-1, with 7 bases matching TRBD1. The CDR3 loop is CASSYRGRNTEAFF. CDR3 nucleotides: TGTGCCAGTAGTTACAGGGGTAGGAACACTGAAGCTTTCTTT.